A single sample gave rise to the 30 T cell receptor beta chains below, sequenced in a study of T-cell reconstitution after alpha-beta-depleted transplantation in children. Unique molecular identifiers were incorporated into the prepared TCRbeta library. Each CDR3 protein gets one entry after TCRdb re-called the PCR reads with MiXCR. The sample yields roughly 170,000 distinct CDR3 sequences, more than 6.5% seen once. The sample here was PBMCs from the stem cell graft donor, taken from the stem cell graft. Receptors originate from a human donor who donated a stem cell graft to a child with Wiskott-Aldrich syndrome.

The genes are TRBV19 and TRBJ2-2; D may be TRBD2 (5 bases). Germline CDR1 LNHDA, CDR2 SQIVND (reference sequence). The CDR3 has 13 amino acids. The V and J ends lost 6 bases and 5 bases respectively, with 10 bases between them. CDR3 in amino acids: CASRRGGTGELFF. As DNA, the CDR3 is TGTGCCAGTAGGAGAGGAGGAACCGGGGAGCTGTTTTTT. Using reference TRBV19 and TRBJ2-2 for the parts outside the CDR3, the full variable domain is DGGITQSPKYLFRKEGQNVTLSCEQNLNHDAMYWYRQDPGQGLRLIYYSQIVNDFQKGDIAEGYSVSREKKESFPLTVTSAQKNPTAFYLCASRRGGTGELFFGEGSRLTVL.

The gene calls are TRBV28 and TRBJ1-5; 8 bases map to TRBD1. The CDR3 totals 14 residues. Trimming at V came to 6 bases and at J to 7 bases, leaving 8 bases not matched to a gene. CDR1 and CDR2 (germline): MDHEN, SYDVKM. The CDR3 DNA sequence: TGTGCCAGCAGACTGCCCCAGGGGGCCCAGCCCCAGCATTTT. Its translation is CASRLPQGAQPQHF.

This clonotype was counted at least ten times. CDR3 in amino acids: CASSFAGKTEAFF. The CDR3 region has the DNA TGTGCCAGCAGCTTTGCAGGGAAAACTGAAGCTTTCTTT. V and J are TRBV7-6 and TRBJ1-1, with a weak D call TRBD1 (5 bases). This CDR3 contains 13 residues. Germline CDR1 reads SGHVS; CDR2 reads FNYEAQ. V gave up 3 bases and J gave up 5 bases, with 10 bases separating them.

This clonotype was picked up many times. The V gene is TRBV7-2, the J gene TRBJ2-3; the D is unclear. The V and J ends lost 5 bases and 7 bases respectively, with 7 bases between them. CDR3 size: 11 residues. CDR1 and CDR2 (germline): SGHTA, FQGNSA. CDR3 amino acids: CASSGEYTQYF. In DNA form, the CDR3 reads TGTGCCAGCAGCGGGGAATATACGCAGTATTTT.

The genes are TRBV5-1 and TRBJ2-3; 8 bases fit TRBD2. Per germline, CDR1 SGHRS and CDR2 YFSETQ. The length of the CDR3 is 16 residues. The V gene end was trimmed by 4 bases and the J gene end by 6 bases; junction bases not matched to a gene: 13. The CDR3 spells CASSPLASGRMDTQYF. The CDR3 bases are TGCGCCAGCAGCCCCTTGGCAAGCGGGAGAATGGATACGCAGTATTTT.

This clonotype has at least ten counts. The chain's CDR3 is CASSSSRTGVRTDTQYF. Written as DNA, the CDR3 is TGTGCCAGCAGCAGCTCTAGGACAGGGGTCCGCACAGATACGCAGTATTTT. The chain employs TRBV7-8 and TRBJ2-3, with 9 bases lining up with TRBD1. V was pared by 5 bases and J by 1 base, with 10 bases of the junction left unmatched. The CDR3 contains 17 residues. The germline V gene has CDR1 SGHVS and CDR2 FQNEAQ.

This clonotype was recorded at least ten times. The V gene is TRBV9, the J gene TRBJ1-3, with D unclear. The CDR3 covers 16 residues. Deletions cut 0 bases from V and 1 base from J, with 11 bases between. CDR1 and CDR2 (germline): SGDLS, YYNGEE. CDR3 bases: TGTGCCAGCAGCGTAGATGCAGTAACTTCTGGAAACACCATATATTTT. The encoded protein is CASSVDAVTSGNTIYF.

This clonotype showed up many times. The rearrangement uses TRBV12-3 or TRBV12-4 and TRBJ2-5; the match to TRBD2 covers 8 bases. The V and J ends lost 10 bases and 4 bases, in that order; junction bases with no gene match: 5. CDR3 size: 12 residues. This chain's CDR3 is CATGRGVETQYF. The CDR3 DNA sequence: TGTGCCACCGGGAGGGGAGTAGAGACCCAGTACTTC.

This clonotype has ten or more counts. CDR3 DNA sequence: TGTGCCAGCAGTAAAAGTGGGGTGAGAGGCTACACCTTC. It yields the protein CASSKSGVRGYTF. The chain has TRBV25-1 and TRBJ1-2; no clear D. Trimming removed 5 bases at V and 8 bases at J, with 15 bases between. The length of the CDR3 is 13 residues. Germline assignment: CDR1 MGHDK and CDR2 SYGVNS.

This clonotype has at least ten counts. The rearrangement joins TRBV20-1 to TRBJ2-2; 11 bases align to TRBD2. The V gene end was trimmed by 0 bases and the J gene end by 7 bases; junction bases not matched to a gene: 4. Germline lookup yields CDR1 DFQATT and CDR2 SNEGSKA (reference sequence). CDR3 length equals 15 residues. The CDR3 region is CSAREISGRDGELFF. The DNA of the CDR3 is TGCAGTGCTAGAGAGATTAGCGGGAGGGACGGGGAGCTGTTTTTT.

This clonotype was counted ten times or more. The chain carries TRBV24-1 and TRBJ2-2; TRBD1 matches 9 bases. There are 16 residues in the CDR3. Trimming took 4 bases from V and 5 from J; bases not matched to a gene: 7. Germline V CDR1 and CDR2: KGHDR, SFDVKD. CDR3 coding DNA: TGTGCCACCAGTGAACTGAGGACAGGGGAAACCGGGGAGCTGTTTTTT. This sequence encodes CATSELRTGETGELFF.

This clonotype was observed a handful of times. The rearrangement uses TRBV7-9 and TRBJ2-1; 8 nucleotides agree with TRBD1. With 4 bases clipped from V and 6 bases from J, the junction kept 2 bases outside the gene matches. The germline gives CDR1 SEHNR, CDR2 FQNEAQ (reference sequence). CDR3 length: 13 residues. DNA of the CDR3: TGTGCCAGCAGCTCTACAGGGGGCAATGAGCAGTTCTTC. Amino acid sequence: CASSSTGGNEQFF.

This clonotype has ten or more counts. This sequence joins TRBV3-1 and TRBJ2-1; TRBD2 matches 12 bases. Looked up from germline, CDR1 is LGHDT and CDR2 is YNNKEL (reference sequence). Germline trimming cut 4 bases from V and 0 bases from J; bases unmatched to any gene: 4. This CDR3 contains 17 residues. The CDR3 protein is CASSPWTSGASYNEQFF. CDR3 coding DNA: TGTGCCAGCAGCCCCTGGACTAGCGGGGCCTCCTACAATGAGCAGTTCTTC.

This chain joins TRBV30 and TRBJ2-7; TRBD1 is a possible D gene (6 bases). V lost 4 bases and J 3 bases, leaving 13 bases between the germline ends. The CDR3 spans 13 residues. Germline CDR1 is GTSNPN and CDR2 is SVGIG (reference sequence). In DNA, the CDR3 is TGTGCCTGGACAATAGAGGGGGACTACGAGCAGTACTTC. Its protein is CAWTIEGDYEQYF.

This clonotype was counted ten times or more. The chain is built from TRBV12-3 or TRBV12-4 and TRBJ2-5; 8 positions match TRBD2. The CDR3 is made up of 14 amino acids. V trimming: 5 bases; J trimming: 4 bases; junction bases outside the gene matches: 6. In nucleotides, the CDR3 is TGTGCCAGCAGTCCCCGGGAGGGGATAGAGACCCAGTACTTC. Amino acid sequence: CASSPREGIETQYF.

This clonotype was counted at least ten times. CDR3 in DNA: TGTGCCAGTTCCCAGGGGGACAAGCAGTACTTC. Translation gives CASSQGDKQYF. V usage is TRBV7-9 and J usage is TRBJ2-7; TRBD1 matches at 7 bases. The trim removed 9 bases at V and 8 bases at J, leaving 7 bases unmatched. From germline, CDR1 is SEHNR and CDR2 FQNEAQ (reference sequence). The CDR3 is 11 residues long.

This clonotype was detected many times. This sequence joins TRBV5-1 and TRBJ1-4; TRBD1 matches 9 bases. CDR1 SGHRS and CDR2 YFSETQ come from the germline V gene. The CDR3 loop spans 15 amino acids. V trimming: 5 bases; J trimming: 5 bases; junction bases outside the gene matches: 7. The CDR3 reads CASSLQGARNEKLFF. The CDR3 bases are TGCGCCAGCAGTTTACAGGGGGCTAGAAATGAAAAACTGTTTTTT.

This rearrangement joins TRBV5-1 to TRBJ2-2, with a tentative D call TRBD2 (6 bases). From germline, CDR1 is SGHRS and CDR2 YFSETQ. V was cut by 4 bases and J by 6 bases, with 19 bases left in between. CDR3 length: 16 residues. The CDR3 is CASSPDQRARAGELFF. DNA of the CDR3: TGCGCCAGCAGCCCCGACCAGCGGGCGAGAGCCGGGGAGCTGTTTTTT.

At least ten counts were recorded for this clonotype. The chain carries TRBV12-3 or TRBV12-4 and TRBJ1-3; D remains ambiguous. V lost 1 base to trimming and J lost 5 bases, with 9 bases between them. This CDR3 has 14 amino acids. The CDR3 DNA reads TGTGCCAGCAGTTTAGTACGCCAGAGAAACACCATATATTTT. This sequence encodes CASSLVRQRNTIYF.

The chain employs TRBV3-1 and TRBJ2-7, with D perhaps matching TRBD1 (5 bases). Germline V CDR1 and CDR2: LGHDT, YNNKEL (reference sequence). The CDR3 covers 14 residues. V was trimmed by 1 base and J by 3 bases, leaving 10 bases between them. The CDR3 region has the DNA TGTGCCAGCAGCCAAGCCTCAGGGAACTACGAGCAGTACTTC. This codes for CASSQASGNYEQYF.

The rearrangement links TRBV15 to TRBJ1-3; no firm D call. V shed 1 base and J shed 0 bases, with 10 bases lying between them. CDR3 size: 16 residues. Per the germline V gene, CDR1 is LNHNV and CDR2 is YYDKDF (reference sequence). CDR3 DNA sequence: TGTGCCACCAGCAGAGGTGGAAGGAGCTCTGGAAACACCATATATTTT. Encoded protein: CATSRGGRSSGNTIYF. The full variable domain, in which reference TRBV15 and TRBJ1-3 provide the parts outside the CDR3, is DAMVIQNPRYQVTQFGKPVTLSCSQTLNHNVMYWYQQKSSQAPKLLFHYYDKDFNNEADTPDNFQSRRPNTSFCFLDIRSPGLGDTAMYLCATSRGGRSSGNTIYFGEGSWLTVV.

This clonotype showed up many times. The V gene is TRBV25-1, the J gene TRBJ2-5, with 12 bases that match TRBD1. J gave up 5 bases and V 8 bases, and 12 bases lay outside the gene matches. In germline, CDR1 is MGHDK, CDR2 SYGVNS. The CDR3 has 16 amino acids. CDR3 region: CASEGTGGDFWETQYF. As DNA, the CDR3 is TGTGCCAGCGAGGGGACAGGGGGCGATTTTTGGGAGACCCAGTACTTC.

This clonotype has ten or more counts. The chain carries TRBV5-1 and TRBJ1-1; D unresolved. Trimming took off 0 bases at V and 4 bases at J, with 13 bases between the two ends. Germline CDR1 SGHRS, CDR2 YFSETQ. The length of the CDR3 is 15 residues. The CDR3 region is CASSLVGVAGTEAFF. Written as DNA, the CDR3 is TGCGCCAGCAGCTTGGTGGGAGTAGCGGGCACTGAAGCTTTCTTT.

A word on this clonotype: A read error may be the cause here, since a much bigger clone is one base away. The V and J genes are TRBV4-3 and TRBJ2-1, with D unresolved. There are 14 residues in the CDR3. The V end lost 8 bases, the J end lost 5 bases, and 16 bases lay between the germline ends. From germline, CDR1 is LGHNA and CDR2 YSLEER. CDR3 coding DNA: TGCGCCAGCGGCTTAACGACCTCGGACAATGAGCAGTTCTTC. Residues: CASGLTTSDNEQFF.

This sequence joins TRBV5-1 and TRBJ2-3, with 9 nucleotides matching TRBD2. Per the germline V gene, CDR1 is SGHRS and CDR2 is YFSETQ. V lost 4 bases, J lost 2 bases, and 8 bases stayed unmatched. The CDR3 has 16 residues. For the CDR3, the DNA is TGCGCCAGCAGCAGGCCGGGACTAGCTATCACAGATACGCAGTATTTT. The encoded protein is CASSRPGLAITDTQYF.

This clonotype was detected a few times. The J gene is TRBJ2-3, the V gene TRBV5-1; 11 nucleotides align to TRBD2. Germline CDR1 reads SGHRS; CDR2 reads YFSETQ. The CDR3 spans 16 residues. Unmatched junction bases numbered 4, after V lost 4 bases and J lost 0 bases. The DNA of the CDR3 is TGCGCCAGCAGCCCCGGGACTAGCGGAAGCACAGATACGCAGTATTTT. It encodes CASSPGTSGSTDTQYF.

This clonotype was seen repeatedly, ten times or more. This chain connects TRBV20-1 to TRBJ1-4, with unresolved D. CDR3 size: 15 residues. Germline CDR1 reads DFQATT; CDR2 reads SNEGSKA (reference sequence). The ends were cut back, 3 bases at V and 1 base at J, with 12 bases in the middle. The CDR3 sequence is CSASDTGVTNEKLFF. For the CDR3, the DNA is TGCAGTGCTAGTGATACGGGAGTAACTAATGAAAAACTGTTTTTT.

This clonotype has ten or more counts. The chain uses TRBV7-9 and TRBJ2-3, with a possible D match to TRBD2 (5 bases). V lost 1 base and J 14 bases, leaving 13 bases between the germline ends. In germline, CDR1 is SEHNR, CDR2 FQNEAQ (reference sequence). The CDR3 has 12 amino acids. This CDR3 is CASSLGAGISYF. In DNA, the CDR3 is TGTGCCAGCAGCTTAGGGGCCGGGATATCGTATTTT.

The rearrangement uses TRBV6-5 and TRBJ2-2; the D call may be TRBD1 or TRBD2 (6 bases each). Germline loops: CDR1 MNHEY, CDR2 SVGAGI. V lost 4 bases to trimming and J lost 3 bases, with 9 bases between them. The CDR3 is 14 amino acids. The CDR3 reads CASSLRGDTGELFF. As DNA, the CDR3 is TGTGCCAGCAGTTTAAGGGGGGACACCGGGGAGCTGTTTTTT.

This chain joins TRBV7-2 and TRBJ2-3, with D maybe TRBD2 (5 bases). Germline lookup yields CDR1 SGHTA and CDR2 FQGNSA. The CDR3 extends over 15 amino acids. V lost 2 bases to trimming and J lost 6 bases, with 15 bases between them. The CDR3 sequence is CASSLRDRRRDTQYF. CDR3 in DNA: TGTGCCAGCAGCTTACGGGATAGGAGGCGGGATACGCAGTATTTT.